This TCR beta chain was found in a study of blood T cell repertoires in COVID-19. Study background: T cells, B-cell-depleted T cells, or PBMCs provided the cDNA or gDNA that served as material.

Participants had their cohort set by participant-reported clinical history. Profiled with immunoSEQ multiplex PCR; TCRdb holds only in-frame clones, not every one. Counted here are about 270,000 clones, roughly 86% occurring once; the ten biggest clones make up around 2.4%. Unmatched junction bases numbered 11, after V lost 5 bases and J lost 6 bases. CDR1 and CDR2 from the germline V gene are MDHEN and SYDVKM. This CDR3 has 15 residues. This chain connects TRBV28 to TRBJ2-7; 9 bases are shared with TRBD1. The source is a young woman who had recovered from COVID-19. The sequencing input was PBMCs or T cells enriched from blood (not recorded which). CDR3 sequence reads: CASSPPGGQGSEQYF. The CDR3 bases are TGTGCCAGCAGTCCCCCAGGGGGACAGGGTTCCGAGCAGTACTTC. Together with reference TRBV28 and TRBJ2-7, the CDR3 gives the full variable domain: DVKVTQSSRYLVKRTGEKVFLECVQDMDHENMFWYRQDPGLGLRLIYFSYDVKMKEKGDIPEGYSVSREKKERFSLILESASTNQTSMYLCASSPPGGQGSEQYFGPGTRLTVT.